This T cell receptor (beta chain) was sequenced in a study of OX40 agonist ivuxolimab in advanced cancers. About the study: Ivuxolimab, an antibody acting as an agonist of OX40 (CD134), was used to treat patients. Every 2 weeks, patients received ivuxolimab intravenously, dosed at 0.01 to 10 mg/kg.

Germline assignment: CDR1 PRHDT and CDR2 FYEKMQ (reference sequence). Between the trimmed V and J ends, which lost 3 bases and 7 bases, there was a span of 19 bases. This CDR3 is built from 15 residues. Libraries were prepared by immunoSEQ multiplex PCR; TCRdb keeps only in-frame clonotypes and omits some of them. The table records 30,000 to 40,000 clones, roughly 90% of them present only once. This clone was detected only a few times. The sequence was collected from an adult with an advanced solid tumor such as melanoma, head and neck, liver or kidney cancer. The rearrangement joins TRBV13 to TRBJ2-7; possibly TRBD2 for D (5 bases). The input for sequencing was CD4+ or CD8+ T cells sorted from blood, taken in a trial of the OX40 agonist ivuxolimab. The CDR3 is CASSLDGGGLGEQYF. In DNA form, the CDR3 reads TGTGCCAGCAGCTTGGACGGCGGCGGGCTAGGAGAGCAGTACTTC.